The next 21 T cell receptor beta chains were all read from a single sample in a study of cytomegalovirus exposure and HLA in healthy donors. PCR primers comprised 60 Vbeta and 13 Jbeta primers. Using immunoSEQ multiplex PCR, the repertoire was profiled, and TCRdb retains in-frame clones only, with some absent. The sample records approximately 150,000 clones, 80% being singletons. Material: PBMCs. The source is a woman in her thirties or forties in good health and CMV-seronegative.

The chain employs TRBV4-3 and TRBJ1-1; D not resolved. The germline gives CDR1 LGHNA, CDR2 YSLEER. Trimming removed 2 bases from V and 3 bases from J, with 7 bases in between. CDR3 length equals 13 residues. The CDR3 here is CASSQYRDTEAFF. Written as DNA, the CDR3 is TGCGCCAGCAGCCAATACCGAGACACTGAAGCTTTCTTT.

The chain is built from TRBV6-5 and TRBJ1-6, with a possible D match to TRBD1 (6 bases). The V gene lost 7 bases and the J gene lost 10 bases, with 14 bases spanning the gap. This CDR3 spans 13 amino acids. Germline V gene data show CDR1 as MNHEY and CDR2 as SVGAGI. In nucleotides, the CDR3 is TGTGCCAGCAAAAGGGACAAATACTCACCCCTCCACTTT. Translating it yields CASKRDKYSPLHF.

V and J are TRBV23-1 and TRBJ1-3, with D unclear. TRBV23-1 is designated an ORF whose function remains uncertain. V was cut by 0 bases and J by 1 base, with 7 bases left in between. This CDR3 is built from 15 residues. CDR3 DNA sequence: TGCGCCAGCAGTCAATCATCGGGGTCTGGAAACACCATATATTTT. Translation: CASSQSSGSGNTIYF.

The rearrangement links TRBV9 to TRBJ2-1; D not certain. The V gene lost 4 bases and the J gene lost 5 bases, with 7 bases spanning the gap. The CDR3 extends over 12 amino acids. Germline V lookup: CDR1 SGDLS, CDR2 YYNGEE. The CDR3 DNA reads TGTGCCAGCAGCTTTATAGACAATGAGCAGTTCTTC. It translates to CASSFIDNEQFF.

The chain is built from TRBV30 and TRBJ1-5; 8 bases align to TRBD1. With V trimmed by 2 bases and J by 7 bases, 7 bases remained unmatched. Germline V gives CDR1 GTSNPN, CDR2 SVGIG (reference sequence). This CDR3 comprises 14 residues. CDR3 sequence reads: CAWSSGQGGQPQHF. CDR3 bases: TGTGCCTGGAGTTCCGGACAGGGCGGACAGCCCCAGCATTTT. Full variable domain (rest looked up from reference TRBV30 and TRBJ1-5): SQTIHQWPATLVQPVGSPLSLECTVEGTSNPNLYWYRQAAGRGLQLLFYSVGIGQISSEVPQNLSASRPQDRQFILSSKKLLLSDSGFYLCAWSSGQGGQPQHFGDGTRLSIL.

The chain couples TRBV6-1 to TRBJ2-1, with D perhaps TRBD2 (6 bases). The CDR3 runs to 14 residues. The V gene lost 1 base and the J gene lost 5 bases, with 9 bases spanning the gap. Germline lookup yields CDR1 MNHNS and CDR2 SASEGT. The CDR3 region has the DNA TGTGCCAGCAGTGAAGTAGCGGTAAACAATGAGCAGTTCTTC. Residues: CASSEVAVNNEQFF.

V and J are TRBV4-2 and TRBJ2-1; 7 nucleotides align to TRBD2. This CDR3 has 15 residues. Germline trimming cut 6 bases from V and 4 bases from J; bases unmatched to any gene: 9. Germline V CDR1 and CDR2: LGHNA, YNFKEQ. DNA of the CDR3: TGTGCCAGCAGAGACGAGCGGGGTCCATACAATGAGCAGTTCTTC. It is translated as CASRDERGPYNEQFF.

This clone came up a few times. The germline gene is not matched at one end of the junction; a read error may be the cause. This chain uses TRBV7-9 with TRBJ2-2; D may be TRBD1 (6 bases). The CDR3 runs to 16 residues. CDR1 and CDR2 (germline): SEHNR, FQNEAQ (reference sequence). CDR3: CSSSWEPGVYTGELFF. CDR3 bases: TGTTCCAGCAGCTGGGAGCCAGGGGTCTACACCGGGGAGCTGTTTTTT.

V and J are TRBV6-6 and TRBJ2-3; 11 bases are a match to TRBD2. V shed 6 bases, J shed 1 base, and the junction held 6 bases outside the gene matches. CDR3 length equals 16 residues. Germline V gene data show CDR1 as MNHNY and CDR2 as SVGAGI (reference sequence). The CDR3 DNA reads as TGTGCCAGCAGACGGACTAGCGGGTACCGCACAGATACGCAGTATTTT. Protein product: CASRRTSGYRTDTQYF.

The V and J genes are TRBV2 and TRBJ2-5, with a possible D match to TRBD2 (6 bases). V lost 4 bases, J lost 0 bases, and 12 bases lay in between. CDR3 size: 15 residues. Germline CDR1 SNHLY, CDR2 FYNNEI. The CDR3 bases are TGTGCCAGCAGTGCCCGACTAGGGTACCAAGAGACCCAGTACTTC. It codes for CASSARLGYQETQYF. Looking up the rest from reference TRBV2 and TRBJ2-5 gives the full variable domain: EPEVTQTPSHQVTQMGQEVILRCVPISNHLYFYWYRQILGQKVEFLVSFYNNEISEKSEIFDDQFSVERPDGSNFTLKIRSTKLEDSAMYFCASSARLGYQETQYFGPGTRLLVL.

The chain recombines TRBV2 with TRBJ2-1, with D maybe TRBD1 (5 bases). V lost 6 bases and J lost 0, with 9 bases in between. Germline-derived CDR1 and CDR2 are SNHLY and FYNNEI. This CDR3 has 14 residues. The CDR3 coding sequence is TGTGCCAGCAGCGGACAAAGCTCCTACAATGAGCAGTTCTTC. Its translation: CASSGQSSYNEQFF.

The chain couples TRBV7-9 to TRBJ1-1, with a tentative D call TRBD1 (6 bases). V was shortened by 4 bases and J by 1 base, with 13 bases between the two germline ends. The V gene's germline CDR1 is SEHNR and CDR2 FQNEAQ (reference sequence). The CDR3 is 15 residues long. CDR3 nucleotide sequence: TGTGCCAGCAGCTCCCCTAGGACAGCGAACACTGAAGCTTTCTTT. Translating it yields CASSSPRTANTEAFF.

This clone appeared a single time. This chain joins TRBV7-2 and TRBJ1-1, with TRBD1 identical over 7 bases. The V gene end was trimmed by 0 bases and the J gene end by 0 bases; junction bases not matched to a gene: 1. CDR3 size: 15 residues. The V gene's germline CDR1 is SGHTA and CDR2 FQGNSA. CDR3 amino acids: CASSLAGQLNTEAFF. The CDR3 DNA reads TGTGCCAGCAGCTTAGCGGGACAGCTGAACACTGAAGCTTTCTTT.

The chain employs TRBV5-1 and TRBJ2-1, with 10 bases that match TRBD2. This CDR3 is 16 amino acids long. The V and J ends lost 3 bases and 10 bases, in that order; junction bases with no gene match: 13. Germline V gives CDR1 SGHRS, CDR2 YFSETQ. The CDR3 region is CASSSSGSGRQREQFF. CDR3 in DNA: TGCGCCAGCAGCTCCAGCGGTAGCGGGAGGCAGAGAGAGCAGTTCTTC.

This sequence joins TRBV7-2 and TRBJ2-2; tentatively, D is TRBD1 (5 bases). Germline-derived CDR1 and CDR2 are SGHTA and FQGNSA. The germline V and J ends were trimmed by 5 bases and 6 bases, with 22 bases remaining between them. This CDR3 has 17 residues. The CDR3 DNA follows: TGTGCCAGCAGCCCCCACTATCGGAGACAGTTGGCCGGGGAGCTGTTTTTT. Translating it yields CASSPHYRRQLAGELFF.

For this clone: Other DNA sequences within the sample encode an identical CDR3. The CDR3 coding sequence is TGTGCCAGCAGCCGACAGGGGATGAACACTGAAGCTTTCTTT. As protein: CASSRQGMNTEAFF. The rearrangement uses TRBV7-9 and TRBJ1-1, with 8 bases lining up with TRBD1. J gave up 0 bases and V 5 bases, and 2 bases lay outside the gene matches. This CDR3 has 14 amino acids. Per germline, CDR1 SEHNR and CDR2 FQNEAQ (reference sequence). The entire variable domain, with the rest obtained from reference TRBV7-9 and TRBJ1-1, is as follows: DTGVSQNPRHKITKRGQNVTFRCDPISEHNRLYWYRQTLGQGPEFLTYFQNEAQLEKSRLLSDRFSAERPKGSFSTLEIQRTEQGDSAMYLCASSRQGMNTEAFFGQGTRLTVV.

A word on this clone: This likely stems from a read error, as it lies one base from a far larger clone. Additional DNA sequences in this sample encode the identical CDR3. The rearrangement uses TRBV4-1 and TRBJ2-6; D possibly corresponds to TRBD2 (5 bases). V dropped 4 bases and J dropped 2 bases, with 9 bases sitting between them. The germline CDR1 and CDR2 sequences are MGHRA and YSYEKL. This CDR3 region has 15 residues. CDR3 nucleotides: TGCGCCAGCAGCCCGAGGGAAACTGGGGCCAACGTCCTGACTTTC. This translates into CASSPRETGANVLTF.

The V call is TRBV28, the J call TRBJ2-5; D perhaps matches TRBD1 (6 bases). V was clipped by 7 bases and J by 6 bases, with 15 bases between them. CDR1 and CDR2 (germline): MDHEN, SYDVKM. There are 13 residues in the CDR3. In DNA, the CDR3 is TGTGCCAGCACTAGAACAGGGCAGAAGACCCAGTACTTC. Its protein is CASTRTGQKTQYF.

The chain employs TRBV20-1 and TRBJ2-1; 9 bases agree with TRBD1. The CDR3 is 11 residues long. Germline values: CDR1 DFQATT, CDR2 SNEGSKA (reference sequence). The trim removed 5 bases at V and 15 bases at J, leaving 8 bases unmatched. The DNA for the CDR3 is TGCAGTGCTTCCCCTCGGGACAGGGTGTTCTTC. This codes for CSASPRDRVFF.

This clone was seen only once. The J gene is TRBJ1-6, the V gene TRBV7-9; 7 bases fit TRBD1. The CDR3 length is 15 residues. Germline values: CDR1 SEHNR, CDR2 FQNEAQ (reference sequence). V lost 8 bases, J lost 6 bases, and 10 bases stayed unmatched. The CDR3 region is CASGLRQGANSPLHF. The CDR3 coding sequence is TGTGCCAGCGGGCTTCGACAGGGCGCTAATTCACCCCTCCACTTT.

The chain employs TRBV7-2 and TRBJ2-7, with D possibly matching TRBD1 (6 bases). V was trimmed by 1 base and J by 2 bases, leaving 9 bases between them. The germline gives CDR1 SGHTA, CDR2 FQGNSA. The CDR3 spans 14 residues. The DNA for the CDR3 is TGTGCCAGCAGCTTAGGTGCAGGGGCCTACGAGCAGTACTTC. This codes for CASSLGAGAYEQYF. Variable domain in full (rest from reference TRBV7-2 and TRBJ2-7): GAGVSQSPSNKVTEKGKDVELRCDPISGHTALYWYRQSLGQGLEFLIYFQGNSAPDKSGLPSDRFSAERTGGSVSTLTIQRTQQEDSAVYLCASSLGAGAYEQYFGPGTRLTVT.